This T cell receptor beta chain was recorded in a study of cytomegalovirus exposure and HLA in healthy donors. Study results and limitations: Reports showed the classifier diagnosing cytomegalovirus status with high specificity and sensitivity.

In regard to this clone: Its target is not known.

The CDR3 has 14 amino acids. V was pared by 4 bases and J by 2 bases, with 11 bases between. Germline-derived CDR1 and CDR2 are SGHRS and YFSETQ. The PCR employed 60 Vbeta primers together with 13 Jbeta primers. Libraries were prepared by immunoSEQ multiplex PCR; TCRdb keeps only in-frame clonotypes and omits some of them. The sample carries about 180,000 clones, approximately 80% recorded once. The receptor's source is a woman aged 18-29 years in good health and CMV-seropositive. The V call is TRBV5-1, the J call TRBJ2-3; tentatively, D is TRBD2 (6 bases). The sequenced material came from PBMCs. CDR3 sequence (DNA): TGCGCCAGCAGCAAAAGCGGGCCCACAGATACGCAGTATTTT. Encoded protein: CASSKSGPTDTQYF. The full variable domain, completed using reference TRBV5-1 and TRBJ2-3, is KAGVTQTPRYLIKTRGQQVTLSCSPISGHRSVSWYQQTPGQGLQFLFEYFSETQRNKGNFPGRFSGRQFSNSRSEMNVSTLELGDSALYLCASSKSGPTDTQYFGPGTRLTVL.